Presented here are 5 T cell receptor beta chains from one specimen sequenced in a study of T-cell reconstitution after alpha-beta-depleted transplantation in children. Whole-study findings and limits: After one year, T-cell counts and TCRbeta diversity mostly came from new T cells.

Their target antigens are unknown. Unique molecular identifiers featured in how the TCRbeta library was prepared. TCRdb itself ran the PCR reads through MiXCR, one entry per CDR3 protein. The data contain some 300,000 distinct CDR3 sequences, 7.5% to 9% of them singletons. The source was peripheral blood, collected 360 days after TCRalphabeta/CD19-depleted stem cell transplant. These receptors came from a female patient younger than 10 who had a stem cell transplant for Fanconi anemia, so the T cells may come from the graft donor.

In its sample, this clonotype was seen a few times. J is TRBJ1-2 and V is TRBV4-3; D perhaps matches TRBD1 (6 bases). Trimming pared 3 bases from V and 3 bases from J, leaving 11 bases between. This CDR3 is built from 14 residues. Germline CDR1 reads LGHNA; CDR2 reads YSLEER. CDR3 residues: CASSQGASDYGYTF. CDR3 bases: TGCGCCAGCAGCCAGGGGGCATCAGACTATGGCTACACCTTC.

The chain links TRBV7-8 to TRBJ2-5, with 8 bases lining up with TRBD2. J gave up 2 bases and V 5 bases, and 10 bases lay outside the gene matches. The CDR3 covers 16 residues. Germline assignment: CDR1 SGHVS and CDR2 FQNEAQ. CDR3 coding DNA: TGTGCCAGCAGCCCCCGAGGCGGGGGGCGACAAGAGACCCAGTACTTC. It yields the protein CASSPRGGGRQETQYF.

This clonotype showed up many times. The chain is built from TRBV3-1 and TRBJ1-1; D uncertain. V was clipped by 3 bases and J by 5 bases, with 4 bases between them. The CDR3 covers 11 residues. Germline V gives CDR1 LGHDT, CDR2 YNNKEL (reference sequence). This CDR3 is CASSQRTEAFF. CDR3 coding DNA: TGTGCCAGCAGCCAGCGGACTGAAGCTTTCTTT.

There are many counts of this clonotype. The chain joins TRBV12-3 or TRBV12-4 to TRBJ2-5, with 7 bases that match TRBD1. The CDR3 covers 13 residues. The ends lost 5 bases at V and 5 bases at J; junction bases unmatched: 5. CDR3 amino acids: CASSLYRGETQYF. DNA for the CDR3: TGTGCCAGCAGTCTCTACAGGGGTGAGACCCAGTACTTC.

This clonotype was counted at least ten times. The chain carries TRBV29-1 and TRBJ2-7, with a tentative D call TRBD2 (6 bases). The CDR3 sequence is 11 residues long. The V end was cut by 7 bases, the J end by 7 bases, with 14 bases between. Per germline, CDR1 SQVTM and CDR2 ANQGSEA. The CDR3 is CSGRIGGEQYF. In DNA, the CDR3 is TGCAGCGGCCGCATCGGAGGGGAGCAGTACTTC.